Sequencing of this T cell receptor beta chain was carried out in a study of blood T cell repertoires in COVID-19. Measured with immunoSEQ multiplex PCR; TCRdb has only the in-frame clones, and not every one. This repertoire shows about 120,000 clones, roughly 88% found once; its top ten account for 10% to 13%. CDR1 and CDR2 (germline): SGHAT, FQNNGV. The CDR3 runs to 16 residues. V lost 5 bases, J lost 1 base, and 15 bases lay in between. Material for sequencing was peripheral blood. The TCR originated in a man in his fifties with acute or convalescent COVID-19. This chain connects TRBV11-2 to TRBJ2-1; possibly TRBD2 for D (6 bases). The CDR3 DNA sequence: TGTGCCAGCAGCCACTCTCGGGGGATTTCCTACAATGAGCAGTTCTTC. Its translation: CASSHSRGISYNEQFF.